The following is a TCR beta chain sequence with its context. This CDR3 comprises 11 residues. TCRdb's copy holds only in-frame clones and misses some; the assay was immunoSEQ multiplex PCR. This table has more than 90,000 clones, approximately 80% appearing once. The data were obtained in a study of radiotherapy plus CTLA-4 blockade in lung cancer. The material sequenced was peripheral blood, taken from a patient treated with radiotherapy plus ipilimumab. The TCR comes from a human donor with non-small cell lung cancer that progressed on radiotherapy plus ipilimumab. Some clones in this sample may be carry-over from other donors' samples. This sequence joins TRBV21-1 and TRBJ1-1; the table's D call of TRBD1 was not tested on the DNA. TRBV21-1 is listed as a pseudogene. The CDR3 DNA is TGTGCCAGCAGCGGGCCACGGAAAGCTTTCTTT. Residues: CASSGPRKAFF.